A selection of T cell receptor beta chains follows, all from one sample in a study of T cells in Graves' hyperthyroidism and ophthalmopathy. TCRdb fed the multiplex PCR reads into MiXCR, producing one record per CDR3 protein. The repertoire has about 560,000 distinct CDR3 sequences, over 15% of them found once; the top ten carry about 18%. Sequenced sample: blood. The receptor source for this set is a young woman with Graves' hyperthyroidism. The CDR3 runs from the conserved cysteine through the conserved F or W. D genes are given only for firm matches. Only some rows state a clone size, as once, few, many or a class for expanded clones.

J gene: TRBJ1-2
clone size: few
V gene: TRBV14
D gene: TRBD1
CDR3 DNA: TGTGCCAGCAGCCAAGTGGGACAGCACTATGGCTACACCTTC
CDR3 protein: CASSQVGQHYGYTF

J gene: TRBJ2-5
clone size: many
V gene: TRBV18
D gene: NA
CDR3 DNA: TGTGCCAGCTCACCACCATGGAAACGGGAGACCCAGTACTTC
CDR3 protein: CASSPPWKRETQYF

J gene: TRBJ1-5
clone size: NA
V gene: TRBV4-1
D gene: NA
CDR3 DNA: TGCGCCAGCAGCCATCAAACCGGGGCCCCTATTACGGGTCAGCCCCAGCATTTT
CDR3 protein: CASSHQTGAPITGQPQHF

J gene: TRBJ2-7
clone size: many
V gene: TRBV18
D gene: TRBD1
CDR3 DNA: TGTGCCAGCTCACCTCGAGGGGGGACAGGGTTATCCGAGCAGTACTTC
CDR3 protein: CASSPRGGTGLSEQYF

J gene: TRBJ2-1
clone size: NA
V gene: TRBV7-9
D gene: NA
CDR3 DNA: TGTGCCAGCAGCTCGGACGATTACAATGAGCAGTTCTTC
CDR3 protein: CASSSDDYNEQFF

J gene: TRBJ2-3
clone size: NA
V gene: TRBV24-1
D gene: TRBD1
CDR3 DNA: TGTGCCACCAGTGATTTAGGTGCGGGACAGGGGGCAGGCACAGATACGCAGTATTTT
CDR3 protein: CATSDLGAGQGAGTDTQYF

J gene: TRBJ2-3
clone size: few
V gene: TRBV12-5
D gene: TRBD2
CDR3 DNA: TGTGCTAGTGGTTCATCGGGGACTAGCGTAACAGATACGCAGTATTTT
CDR3 protein: CASGSSGTSVTDTQYF

J gene: TRBJ2-2
clone size: NA
V gene: TRBV28
D gene: NA
CDR3 DNA: TGTGCCATCGACAGCGGAGCCGGGGAGCTGTTTTTT
CDR3 protein: CAIDSGAGELFF

J gene: TRBJ1-2
clone size: NA
V gene: TRBV6-2/TRBV6-3
D gene: TRBD1
CDR3 DNA: TGTGCCAGCAGTTACCTTCAGGGGGCTAACTATGGCTACACCTTC
CDR3 protein: CASSYLQGANYGYTF

J gene: TRBJ1-6
clone size: many
V gene: TRBV12-3/TRBV12-4
D gene: NA
CDR3 DNA: TGTGCCAGCAGTTTGACGGAAAATTCACCCCTCCACTTT
CDR3 protein: CASSLTENSPLHF

J gene: TRBJ2-3
clone size: NA
V gene: TRBV5-1
D gene: TRBD1
CDR3 DNA: TGCGCCAGCAGCAAGACAGGGGATCCAGATACGCAGTATTTT
CDR3 protein: CASSKTGDPDTQYF

J gene: TRBJ2-3
clone size: many
V gene: TRBV7-8
D gene: NA
CDR3 DNA: TGTGCCAGCAGCCCCAAGGGAGCGGGTGTCACAGATACGCAGTATTTT
CDR3 protein: CASSPKGAGVTDTQYF

J gene: TRBJ2-2
clone size: NA
V gene: TRBV20-1
D gene: TRBD1
CDR3 DNA: TGCAGTGCTTACCAGGGGGCGAACACCGGGGAGCTGTTTTTT
CDR3 protein: CSAYQGANTGELFF

J gene: TRBJ2-7
clone size: few
V gene: TRBV28
D gene: TRBD1
CDR3 DNA: TGTGCCAGCAGTTCCGGAGTGACAGGGGGCGGTTACGAGCAGTACTTC
CDR3 protein: CASSSGVTGGGYEQYF

J gene: TRBJ2-3
clone size: many
V gene: TRBV7-2
D gene: NA
CDR3 DNA: TGTGCCAGCAGCCCAGTTATTGTGGGGGCCACAGATACGCAGTATTTT
CDR3 protein: CASSPVIVGATDTQYF

J gene: TRBJ2-7
clone size: many
V gene: TRBV12-3/TRBV12-4
D gene: TRBD2
CDR3 DNA: TGTGCCAGCAGTCCTGGACTAGCGGGGGACGAGCAGTACTTC
CDR3 protein: CASSPGLAGDEQYF

J gene: TRBJ2-7
clone size: NA
V gene: TRBV6-1
D gene: NA
CDR3 DNA: TGTGCCAGCAGTGAAGCGTCAACCTACGAGCAGTACTTC
CDR3 protein: CASSEASTYEQYF

J gene: TRBJ1-1
clone size: few
V gene: TRBV6-1
D gene: TRBD1
CDR3 DNA: TGTGCCAGCATTGACGGGGGTACAGGGGACACTGAAGCTTTCTTT
CDR3 protein: CASIDGGTGDTEAFF

J gene: TRBJ2-2
clone size: NA
V gene: TRBV5-1
D gene: NA
CDR3 DNA: TGCGCCAGCAGCACCCTAAAAGCTAACACCGGGGAGCTGTTTTTT
CDR3 protein: CASSTLKANTGELFF

J gene: TRBJ1-1
clone size: NA
V gene: TRBV6-1
D gene: TRBD1
CDR3 DNA: TGTGCCAGCAGCTGGACAGGGGGGACTGAAGCTTTCTTT
CDR3 protein: CASSWTGGTEAFF

J gene: TRBJ2-1
clone size: many
V gene: TRBV6-1
D gene: TRBD2
CDR3 DNA: TGTGCCAGCAGAACCCTAGCGGGGGGGTACAATGAGCAGTTCTTC
CDR3 protein: CASRTLAGGYNEQFF

J gene: TRBJ2-7
clone size: NA
V gene: TRBV5-5
D gene: NA
CDR3 DNA: TGTGCCAGCAGCTTGGAACTAGTAGACTACGAGCAGTACTTC
CDR3 protein: CASSLELVDYEQYF

J gene: TRBJ2-7
clone size: few
V gene: TRBV20-1
D gene: NA
CDR3 DNA: TGCAGTGCTACCCCCCAGTTCTCCTACGAGCAGTACTTC
CDR3 protein: CSATPQFSYEQYF

J gene: TRBJ2-5
clone size: many
V gene: TRBV20-1
D gene: TRBD2
CDR3 DNA: TGCAGTGCTAGAGTGTGGGAGGGCCCTCTGGAGACCCAGTACTTC
CDR3 protein: CSARVWEGPLETQYF

J gene: TRBJ2-5
clone size: many
V gene: TRBV7-2
D gene: NA
CDR3 DNA: TGTGCCAGCAGCTTAAGTCGGTCTGCGGCGGAGACCCAGTACTTC
CDR3 protein: CASSLSRSAAETQYF

J gene: TRBJ1-4
clone size: many
V gene: TRBV18
D gene: NA
CDR3 DNA: TGTGCCAGCTCACCCGGGGTGTCGGGACTGACTAATGAAAAACTGTTTTTT
CDR3 protein: CASSPGVSGLTNEKLFF

J gene: TRBJ2-3
clone size: many
V gene: TRBV7-2
D gene: TRBD2
CDR3 DNA: TGTGCCAGCAGCCCCGTAGCGGGAGGGCGTGGAGATACGCAGTATTTT
CDR3 protein: CASSPVAGGRGDTQYF

J gene: TRBJ2-7
clone size: NA
V gene: TRBV3-1
D gene: NA
CDR3 DNA: TGTGCCAGCAGCCAAGGGGTGACGGGGACCTACGAGCAGTACTTC
CDR3 protein: CASSQGVTGTYEQYF

J gene: TRBJ2-7
clone size: many
V gene: TRBV18
D gene: NA
CDR3 DNA: TGTGCCAGCTTCGCCGGGCCCGACTACGAGCAGTACTTC
CDR3 protein: CASFAGPDYEQYF

J gene: TRBJ1-1
clone size: many
V gene: TRBV7-8
D gene: NA
CDR3 DNA: TGTGCCAGCAGCTTACTCTCGCTGAACACTGAAGCTTTCTTT
CDR3 protein: CASSLLSLNTEAFF

J gene: TRBJ2-3
clone size: few
V gene: TRBV28
D gene: TRBD2
CDR3 DNA: TGTGCCAGCAGTTTTATCCCGGCTAGCGGGAAAACAGATACGCAGTATTTT
CDR3 protein: CASSFIPASGKTDTQYF